This T cell receptor (beta chain) was identified in a study of shared clonotypes between healthy human individuals. Libraries were prepared by immunoSEQ multiplex PCR; TCRdb keeps only in-frame clonotypes and omits some of them. The table lists about 1,800,000 clones, approximately 94% of them singletons. CD8 cells classed as naive were CD45RO-negative and positively selected for CCR7, excluding terminally differentiated effector memory CD45RA+ cells. Sequenced sample: naive CD8+ T cells sorted from blood. The TCR sequence derives from a man aged 18 to 30 in good health.

In nucleotides, the CDR3 is TGTGCCAGCAGCTTGACCGGGACAGGGGGCGGCGGGGAGTTCTTC. Protein product: CASSLTGTGGGGEFF. This sequence joins TRBV5-8 and TRBJ2-1, with 12 bases matching TRBD1. CDR3 length: 15 residues. Trimming took 1 base from V and 14 from J; bases not matched to a gene: 10. CDR1 is SGHTS, CDR2 YDEGEE, per germline.